This T cell receptor (beta chain) was recorded in a study of Graves' ophthalmopathy and Graves' hyperthyroidism. The diagnostic workup employed clinical symptoms, serum thyroxine, TRAb, thyroid ultrasound and orbital computed tomography. RNA transcripts were the source from which TCR beta CDR3 regions were amplified. HTBI primers primed a first-round RT-PCR, and a second-round multiplex PCR followed. TCRdb recomputed calls from the multiplex PCR reads with MiXCR, one row per CDR3 protein. The sample holds hundreds of thousands of distinct CDR3 sequences; approximately 40% are singletons and the top ten take 44%. Sequenced: peripheral blood. The TCR sequence derives from an adult man with Graves' ophthalmopathy.

DNA of the CDR3: TGTGCCAGCAGTTATGAAGCCGGGACAGGGCTTTCACCCCTCCACTTT. Translating it yields CASSYEAGTGLSPLHF. J is TRBJ1-6 and V is TRBV6-4, with 9 bases identical to TRBD1. Trimming cost V 5 bases and J 9 bases; bases outside gene matches: 11. CDR3 size: 16 residues. CDR1 is MRHNA and CDR2 is SNTAGT in the germline V gene.